What follows describes a single TCR beta chain. Likely unrecorded immune exposures existed in these nominally healthy donors. These data originate in a study of cytomegalovirus exposure and HLA in healthy donors. Use of 60 Vbeta and 13 Jbeta primers characterized the PCR. TCRdb keeps only in-frame clones here, not all; method: immunoSEQ multiplex PCR. The sample totals 35,000 to 50,000 clones. The CDR3 has 17 amino acids. Trimming took off 2 bases at V and 2 bases at J, with 15 bases between the two ends. From germline, CDR1 is SGHVS and CDR2 FNYEAQ. The sequenced material came from PBMCs. The sequence was obtained from a woman aged 25-40 years in good health and CMV-seropositive. The V gene is TRBV7-6, the J gene TRBJ1-4; D is perhaps TRBD1 (5 bases). CDR3 protein: CASSLLAGTTTNEKLFF. In DNA, the CDR3 is TGTGCCAGCAGCTTACTGGCAGGGACTACGACTAATGAAAAACTGTTTTTT.